This TCR beta chain was captured by sequencing in a study of OX40 agonist ivuxolimab in advanced cancers. CDR3 length equals 14 residues. V shed 5 bases and J shed 7 bases, with 17 bases lying between them. CDR1 SGHTA and CDR2 FQGNSA come from the germline V gene. Generated by immunoSEQ multiplex PCR, the TCRdb table keeps only in-frame clones and is missing some. The data contain over 60,000 clones, less than 90% of them singletons. This clone was picked up a small number of times. Source: CD4+ or CD8+ T cells sorted from blood, taken in a trial of the OX40 agonist ivuxolimab. The rearrangement links TRBV7-2 to TRBJ1-2, with D maybe TRBD1 (6 bases). This clonotype was obtained from an adult with an advanced solid tumor such as melanoma, head and neck, liver or kidney cancer. CDR3 loop: CASSLQTGGGGYTF. Written as DNA, the CDR3 is TGTGCCAGCAGCCTACAGACAGGAGGCGGTGGCTACACCTTC.